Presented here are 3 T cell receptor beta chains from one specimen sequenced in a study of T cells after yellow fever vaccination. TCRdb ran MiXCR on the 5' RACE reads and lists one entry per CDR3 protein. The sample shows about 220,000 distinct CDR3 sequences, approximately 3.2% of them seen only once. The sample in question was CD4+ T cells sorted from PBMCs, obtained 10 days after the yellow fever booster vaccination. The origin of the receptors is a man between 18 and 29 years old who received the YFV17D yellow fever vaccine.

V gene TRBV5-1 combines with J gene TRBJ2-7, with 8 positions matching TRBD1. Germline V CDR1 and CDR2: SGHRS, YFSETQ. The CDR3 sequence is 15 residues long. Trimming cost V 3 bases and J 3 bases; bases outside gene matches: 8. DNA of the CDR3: TGCGCCAGCAGCTCGGGACAGGTGGTCTTCTACGAGCAGTACTTC. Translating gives CASSSGQVVFYEQYF.

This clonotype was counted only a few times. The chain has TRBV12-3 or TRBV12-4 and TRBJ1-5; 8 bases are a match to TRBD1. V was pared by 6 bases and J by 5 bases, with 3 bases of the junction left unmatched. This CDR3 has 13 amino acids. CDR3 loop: CASRGQADQPQHF. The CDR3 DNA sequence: TGTGCCAGCAGGGGACAGGCCGATCAGCCCCAGCATTTT.

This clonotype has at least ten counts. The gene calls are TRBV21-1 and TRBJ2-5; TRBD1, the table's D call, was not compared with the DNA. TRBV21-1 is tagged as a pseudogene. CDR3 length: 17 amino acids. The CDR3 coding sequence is TGTGCCAGCAGCAAATTGAGGGGAGCGGGGGCTCAAGAGACCCAGTACTTC. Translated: CASSKLRGAGAQETQYF.